The 22 T cell receptor beta chains below were found in one sample sequenced in a study of blood T cells in healthy people across ages. Combining a sample-barcoded 5' primer with a J-beta primer mix, a second PCR ran for roughly 7 to 11 cycles. TCRdb passed the 5' RACE reads through MiXCR, listing each CDR3 protein once. The sample lists 2 million or so distinct CDR3 sequences; roughly 52% were seen once. Material: blood. All receptors derive from a woman aged 35 to 49 in good health.

This clonotype was seen a handful of times. In nucleotides, the CDR3 is TGCGCCAGCAGCCAAGATCGGCTAGCGAACAATGAGCAGTTCTTC. Its protein product is CASSQDRLANNEQFF. The genes are TRBV4-3 and TRBJ2-1; D might be TRBD2 (6 bases). Trimming shortened V by 0 bases and J by 5 bases, and 11 bases separated the two germline ends. This CDR3 is built from 15 residues. Germline CDR1 is LGHNA and CDR2 is YSLEER.

The chain couples TRBV20-1 to TRBJ1-4, with 8 bases lining up with TRBD1. The V segment lost 5 bases and the J segment 7 bases; nucleotides outside the gene matches: 12. There are 15 residues in the CDR3. Per germline, CDR1 DFQATT and CDR2 SNEGSKA (reference sequence). CDR3 DNA: TGCAGTGCTTCAGGGGGCGTGTGGGTGGTTGAAAAACTGTTTTTT. This translates into CSASGGVWVVEKLFF.

The CDR3 DNA sequence: TGTGCCAGCAGTCCAAGCGTAATGGGTGCGCAGTATTTT. Translating gives CASSPSVMGAQYF. The chain combines TRBV6-5 with TRBJ2-3, with no clear D. This CDR3 is 13 amino acids long. CDR1 and CDR2 from the germline V gene are MNHEY and SVGAGI. Trimming shortened V by 5 bases and J by 10 bases, and 16 bases separated the two germline ends.

The chain is built from TRBV6-5 and TRBJ1-5; 7 nucleotides match TRBD1. The CDR3 has 15 residues. The germline V gene encodes CDR1 MNHEY and CDR2 SVGAGI. V lost 5 bases, J lost 2 bases, and 6 bases stayed unmatched. CDR3 region: CASSTDRRGNQPQHF. Written as DNA, the CDR3 is TGTGCCAGCAGTACGGACAGGCGAGGCAATCAGCCCCAGCATTTT.

This rearrangement joins TRBV5-1 to TRBJ2-1; tentatively, D is TRBD1 (6 bases). This CDR3 region has 14 residues. The ends were cut back, 4 bases at V and 5 bases at J, with 13 bases in the middle. From germline, CDR1 is SGHRS and CDR2 YFSETQ. The CDR3 sequence: CASSPNRDNNEQFF. The CDR3 nucleotides read TGCGCCAGCAGCCCCAACCGGGACAACAATGAGCAGTTCTTC.

The chain recombines TRBV4-3 with TRBJ1-4; 7 bases align to TRBD1. The CDR3 contains 16 residues. Trimming at V came to 1 base and at J to 8 bases, leaving 10 bases not matched to a gene. Germline loops: CDR1 LGHNA, CDR2 YSLEER. DNA of the CDR3: TGCGCCAGCAGCCAAGCAGGAACAGGGGTTAAGGAAAAACTGTTTTTT. This translates into CASSQAGTGVKEKLFF.

The chain joins TRBV7-8 to TRBJ2-1, with no clear D. CDR1 and CDR2 (germline): SGHVS, FQNEAQ. CDR3 length: 19 residues. Trimming left V 2 bases short and J 9 bases short, with 29 bases between. The CDR3 nucleotides read TGTGCCAGCAGCTTACCGGCGGAGATAACGGGTTCGGTCTATGGTGAGCAGTTCTTC. Protein product: CASSLPAEITGSVYGEQFF.

The chain joins TRBV20-1 to TRBJ1-6; 7 bases agree with TRBD1. J gave up 7 bases and V 5 bases, and 14 bases lay outside the gene matches. Germline V gives CDR1 DFQATT, CDR2 SNEGSKA (reference sequence). The length of the CDR3 is 16 residues. CDR3 loop: CSALFGDRVGNSPLHF. Written as DNA, the CDR3 is TGCAGTGCTCTTTTTGGGGACAGAGTTGGAAATTCACCCCTCCACTTT.

The DNA of the CDR3 is TGCAGCGTTGCTTACGGGGGGGCAGATACGCAGTATTTT. This sequence encodes CSVAYGGADTQYF. The chain links TRBV29-1 to TRBJ2-3; 8 nucleotides agree with TRBD2. The V segment lost 4 bases and the J segment 4 bases; nucleotides outside the gene matches: 4. CDR3 size: 13 residues. Looked up from germline, CDR1 is SQVTM and CDR2 is ANQGSEA.

This clonotype was seen once. V gene TRBV12-3 or TRBV12-4 combines with J gene TRBJ2-7; 9 bases fit TRBD1. Losses at the gene ends were 5 bases for V and 2 bases for J; bases not matched to a gene: 7. The CDR3 length is 15 residues. The CDR3 DNA reads as TGTGCCAGCAGTAATCACAGGGGGCTGGCCTACGAGCAGTACTTC. Translation: CASSNHRGLAYEQYF.

This clonotype was seen a handful of times. The chain employs TRBV5-1 and TRBJ2-6; a weak D match, TRBD2 (6 bases). The V end was cut by 2 bases, the J end by 0 bases, with 9 bases between. Germline V gene data show CDR1 as SGHRS and CDR2 as YFSETQ. The CDR3 sequence is 16 residues long. This CDR3 is CASSLGDFSGANVLTF. In DNA, the CDR3 is TGCGCCAGCAGCTTAGGGGACTTCTCTGGGGCCAACGTCCTGACTTTC.

This clonotype was recorded a few times. The V gene is TRBV20-1, the J gene TRBJ2-7; D is perhaps TRBD2 (6 bases). Between the trimmed V and J ends, which lost 4 bases and 2 bases, there was a span of 9 bases. CDR3 size: 12 residues. CDR1 is DFQATT, CDR2 SNEGSKA, per germline (reference sequence). The CDR3 nucleotides read TGCAGTGCTATGTGGGGGGCCTACGAGCAGTACTTC. Translation: CSAMWGAYEQYF.

The chain carries TRBV6-1 and TRBJ2-3; TRBD2 matches 10 bases. There are 16 residues in the CDR3. Germline V gives CDR1 MNHNS, CDR2 SASEGT. The V segment lost 6 bases and the J segment 2 bases; nucleotides outside the gene matches: 8. The CDR3 is CASSTGSGGPTDTQYF. The CDR3 DNA reads TGTGCCAGCAGCACTGGTAGCGGGGGGCCCACAGATACGCAGTATTTT.

This chain uses TRBV7-8 with TRBJ2-1; TRBD1 matches at 12 bases. CDR1 and CDR2 (germline): SGHVS, FQNEAQ. The CDR3 is 16 residues long. Trimming cost V 5 bases and J 7 bases; bases outside gene matches: 9. The CDR3, as DNA: TGTGCCAGCAGCGCAGACGGGACAGGGGGCCTAAATGAGCAGTTCTTC. Translating it yields CASSADGTGGLNEQFF.

The chain has TRBV9 and TRBJ2-1; D is perhaps TRBD1 or TRBD2 (5 bases each). CDR1 and CDR2 from the germline V gene are SGDLS and YYNGEE. V was cut by 3 bases and J by 8 bases, with 18 bases left in between. This CDR3 has 15 amino acids. CDR3 residues: CASSEGPLRTHEQFF. Written as DNA, the CDR3 is TGTGCCAGCAGCGAGGGACCCCTAAGGACCCATGAGCAGTTCTTC.

The V and J genes are TRBV6-5 and TRBJ2-7, with D tentatively TRBD1 (5 bases). Germline CDR1 is MNHEY and CDR2 is SVGAGI. The CDR3 covers 11 residues. The germline V and J ends were trimmed by 2 bases and 12 bases, with 11 bases remaining between them. CDR3 amino acids: CASSYGASWYF. The CDR3 nucleotides read TGTGCCAGCAGTTACGGGGCTTCGTGGTACTTC.

V is TRBV6-2 or TRBV6-3 and J is TRBJ2-4; the D gene is possibly TRBD1 (5 bases). Near its end, the DNA agrees better with TRBJ2-7, so the J call may be wrong. The CDR3 covers 14 residues. Germline V lookup: CDR1 MNHEY, CDR2 SVGEGT. CDR3 residues: CASNTGSGRYEQYF. CDR3 nucleotides: TGTGCCAGCAACACAGGTTCTGGCCGGTACGAGCAGTACTTC.

The table lists this clonotype with a few counts. The gene calls are TRBV6-5 and TRBJ1-4; D is perhaps TRBD1 (5 bases). Trimming shortened V by 1 base and J by 0 bases, and 9 bases separated the two germline ends. Germline V gene sequence: CDR1 MNHEY, CDR2 SVGAGI. CDR3 length: 16 amino acids. The CDR3 bases are TGTGCCAGCAGTTACTGGGACGGAGCAACTAATGAAAAACTGTTTTTT. Its translation is CASSYWDGATNEKLFF.

This clonotype was found a few times. The CDR3 sequence is CASSSAGTELNYGYTF. The CDR3 bases are TGTGCCAGCAGCTCCGCCGGGACAGAACTTAACTATGGCTACACCTTC. This chain uses TRBV13 with TRBJ1-2; 7 positions match TRBD1. Germline V CDR1 and CDR2: PRHDT, FYEKMQ (reference sequence). This CDR3 contains 16 residues. V lost 4 bases, J lost 1 base, and 9 bases stayed unmatched.

Comment on this clonotype: No DNA is shown, since the ends of the CDR3 on it are uncertain; the CDR3 is the one TCRdb lists. V usage is TRBV12-3 or TRBV12-4 and J usage is TRBJ1-2; the D call of TRBD1 is as the table states it, not checked on the DNA. The CDR3 is 13 residues long, counting both termini. The CDR3 is CTSSSFGADGYTF.

This clonotype was counted a few times. The rearrangement uses TRBV28 and TRBJ2-1; 7 nucleotides line up with TRBD1. The junction had 3 bases not matched to a gene; V was cut back by 4 bases and J by 0 bases. The CDR3 consists of 15 residues. Per the germline V gene, CDR1 is MDHEN and CDR2 is SYDVKM. The CDR3 is CASSSDRASYNEQFF. The CDR3 DNA is TGTGCCAGCAGTTCTGACAGGGCCTCCTACAATGAGCAGTTCTTC.

This rearrangement joins TRBV6-5 to TRBJ1-2; D is ambiguous. The CDR3 has 12 amino acids. Germline CDR1 is MNHEY and CDR2 is SVGAGI. V lost 8 bases to trimming and J lost 6 bases, with 13 bases between them. CDR3 bases: TGTGCCAGCGTTTCGCGGGAAAATGGCTACACCTTC. Translated, it gives CASVSRENGYTF.